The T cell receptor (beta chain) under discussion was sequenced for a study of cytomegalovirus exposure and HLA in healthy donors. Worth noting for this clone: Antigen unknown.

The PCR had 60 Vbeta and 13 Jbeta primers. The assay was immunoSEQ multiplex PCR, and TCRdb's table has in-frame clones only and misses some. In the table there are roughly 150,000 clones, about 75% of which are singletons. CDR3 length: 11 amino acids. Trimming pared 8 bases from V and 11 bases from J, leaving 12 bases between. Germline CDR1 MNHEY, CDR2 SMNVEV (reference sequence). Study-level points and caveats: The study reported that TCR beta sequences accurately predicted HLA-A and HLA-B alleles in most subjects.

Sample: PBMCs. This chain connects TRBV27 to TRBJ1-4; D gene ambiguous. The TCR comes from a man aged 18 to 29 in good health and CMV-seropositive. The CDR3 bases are TGTGCCAGCTTTTATGCCGGGAAACTGTTTTTT. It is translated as CASFYAGKLFF.